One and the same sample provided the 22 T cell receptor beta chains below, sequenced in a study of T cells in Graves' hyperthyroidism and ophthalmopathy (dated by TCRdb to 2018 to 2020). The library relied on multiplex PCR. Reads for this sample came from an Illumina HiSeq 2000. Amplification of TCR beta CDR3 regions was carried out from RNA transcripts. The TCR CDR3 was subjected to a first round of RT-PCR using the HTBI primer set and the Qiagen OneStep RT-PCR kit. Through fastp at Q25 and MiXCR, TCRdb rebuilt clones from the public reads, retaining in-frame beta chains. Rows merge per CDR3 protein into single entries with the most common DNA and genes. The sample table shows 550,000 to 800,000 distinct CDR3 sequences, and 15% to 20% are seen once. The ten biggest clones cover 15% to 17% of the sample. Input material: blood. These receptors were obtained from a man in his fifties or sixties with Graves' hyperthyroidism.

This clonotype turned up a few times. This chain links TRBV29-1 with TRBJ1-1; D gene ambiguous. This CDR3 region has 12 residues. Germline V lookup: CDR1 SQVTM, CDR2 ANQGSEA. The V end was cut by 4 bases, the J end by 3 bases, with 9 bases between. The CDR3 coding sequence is TGCAGCGTTGGGGAGGATTACACTGAAGCTTTCTTT. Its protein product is CSVGEDYTEAFF.

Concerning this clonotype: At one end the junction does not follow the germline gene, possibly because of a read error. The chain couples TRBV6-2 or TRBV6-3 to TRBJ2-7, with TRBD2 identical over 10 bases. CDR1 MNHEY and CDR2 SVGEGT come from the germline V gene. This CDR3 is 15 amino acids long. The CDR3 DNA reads TGTGCCAGCAGTTACTCAGGACTAGCGGACTACGAGCAGCACTTC. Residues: CASSYSGLADYEQHF.

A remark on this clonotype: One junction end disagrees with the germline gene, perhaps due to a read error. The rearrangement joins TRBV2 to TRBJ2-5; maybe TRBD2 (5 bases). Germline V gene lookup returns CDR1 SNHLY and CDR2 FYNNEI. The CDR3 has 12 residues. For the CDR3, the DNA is TGTGCCACCAGTCGACTACTAGAGACCCAGTACTTC. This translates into CATSRLLETQYF.

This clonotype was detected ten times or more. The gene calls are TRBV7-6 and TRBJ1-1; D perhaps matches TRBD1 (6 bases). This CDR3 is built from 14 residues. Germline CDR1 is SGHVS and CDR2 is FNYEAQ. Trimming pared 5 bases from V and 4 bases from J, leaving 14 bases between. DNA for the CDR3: TGTGCCAGCAGCCCTGCGGGGGGCGGCACTGAAGCTTTCTTT. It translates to CASSPAGGGTEAFF. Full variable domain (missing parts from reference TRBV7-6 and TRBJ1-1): GAGVSQSPRYKVTKRGQDVALRCDPISGHVSLYWYRQALGQGPEFLTYFNYEAQQDKSGLPNDRFSAERPEGSISTLTIQRTEQRDSAMYRCASSPAGGGTEAFFGQGTRLTVV.

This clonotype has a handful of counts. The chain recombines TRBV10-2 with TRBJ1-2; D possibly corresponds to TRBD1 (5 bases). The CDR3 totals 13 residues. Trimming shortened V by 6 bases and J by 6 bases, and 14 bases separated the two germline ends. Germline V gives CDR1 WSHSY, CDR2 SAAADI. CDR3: CASRFPGPDGYTF. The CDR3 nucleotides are TGCGCCAGCAGATTCCCGGGACCGGATGGCTACACCTTC.

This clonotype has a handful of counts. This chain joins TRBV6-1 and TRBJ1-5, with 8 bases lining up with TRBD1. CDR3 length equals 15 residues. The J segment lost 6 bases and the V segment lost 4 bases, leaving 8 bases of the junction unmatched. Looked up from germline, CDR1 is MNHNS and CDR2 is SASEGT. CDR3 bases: TGTGCCAGCAGTGGACGGACAGGGCGCATTCAGCCCCAGCATTTT. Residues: CASSGRTGRIQPQHF.

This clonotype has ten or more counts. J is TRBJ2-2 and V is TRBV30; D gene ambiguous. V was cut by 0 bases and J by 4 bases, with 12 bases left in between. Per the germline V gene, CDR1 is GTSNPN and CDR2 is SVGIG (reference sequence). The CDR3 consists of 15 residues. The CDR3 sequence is CAWSVGAAVTGELFF. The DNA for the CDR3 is TGTGCCTGGAGTGTCGGTGCAGCTGTCACCGGGGAGCTGTTTTTT.

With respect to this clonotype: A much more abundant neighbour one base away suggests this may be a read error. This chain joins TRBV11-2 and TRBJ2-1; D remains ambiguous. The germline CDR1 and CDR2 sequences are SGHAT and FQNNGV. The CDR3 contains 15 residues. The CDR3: CASGLLVQVRNEQFF. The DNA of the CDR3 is TGTGCCAGCGGCTTATTGGTCCAAGTGCGGAATGAGCAGTTCTTC.

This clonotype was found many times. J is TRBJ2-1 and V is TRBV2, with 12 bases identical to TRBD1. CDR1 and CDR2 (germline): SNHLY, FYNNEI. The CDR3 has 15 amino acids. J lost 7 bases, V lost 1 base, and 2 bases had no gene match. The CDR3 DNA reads TGTGCCAGCAGTGAAGAGGGACAGGGGGCAAATGAGCAGTTCTTC. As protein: CASSEEGQGANEQFF.

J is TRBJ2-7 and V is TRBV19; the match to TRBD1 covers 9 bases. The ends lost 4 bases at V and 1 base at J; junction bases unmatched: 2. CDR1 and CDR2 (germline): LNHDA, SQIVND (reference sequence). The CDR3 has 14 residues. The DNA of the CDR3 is TGTGCCAGTAGTAGGACAGGGGCGTCCTACGAGCAGTACTTC. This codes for CASSRTGASYEQYF.

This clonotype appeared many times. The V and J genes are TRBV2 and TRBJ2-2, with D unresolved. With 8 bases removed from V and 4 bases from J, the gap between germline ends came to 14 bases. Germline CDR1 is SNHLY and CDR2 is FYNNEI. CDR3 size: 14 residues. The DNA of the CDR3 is TGTGCCAGCGGTGGCACCAAAGGCACCGGGGAGCTGTTTTTT. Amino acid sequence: CASGGTKGTGELFF.

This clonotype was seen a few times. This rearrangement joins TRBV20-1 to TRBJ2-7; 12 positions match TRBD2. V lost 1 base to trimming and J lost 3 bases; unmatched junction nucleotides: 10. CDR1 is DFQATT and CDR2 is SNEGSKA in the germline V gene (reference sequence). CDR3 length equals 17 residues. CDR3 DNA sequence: TGCAGTGCTAGAGGGTACAAACGGACTAGCGGGGTCTACGAGCAGTACTTC. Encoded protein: CSARGYKRTSGVYEQYF.

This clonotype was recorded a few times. In DNA form, the CDR3 reads TGTGCCAGTAGTATCCCTTGGACGGTCCCCAACACCGGGGAGCTGTTTTTT. It is translated as CASSIPWTVPNTGELFF. The rearrangement joins TRBV19 to TRBJ2-2, with unresolved D. Germline V gene data show CDR1 as LNHDA and CDR2 as SQIVND (reference sequence). The CDR3 is 17 residues long. V was clipped by 3 bases and J by 2 bases, with 16 bases between them.

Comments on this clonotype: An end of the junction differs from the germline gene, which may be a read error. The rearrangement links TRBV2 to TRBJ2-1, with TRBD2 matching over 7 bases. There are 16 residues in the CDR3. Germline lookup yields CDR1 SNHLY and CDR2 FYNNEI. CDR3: CDSSERAGVPYNKQFF. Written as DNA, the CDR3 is TGTGACAGCAGTGAACGGGCGGGAGTACCCTACAATAAGCAGTTCTTC.

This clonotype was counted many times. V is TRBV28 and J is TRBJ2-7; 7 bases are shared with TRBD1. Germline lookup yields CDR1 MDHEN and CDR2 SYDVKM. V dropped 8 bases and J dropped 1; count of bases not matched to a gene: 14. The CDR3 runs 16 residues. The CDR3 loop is CASRPRDSVGSYEQYF. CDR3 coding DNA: TGTGCCAGCCGCCCCCGGGACAGCGTAGGGTCCTACGAGCAGTACTTC.

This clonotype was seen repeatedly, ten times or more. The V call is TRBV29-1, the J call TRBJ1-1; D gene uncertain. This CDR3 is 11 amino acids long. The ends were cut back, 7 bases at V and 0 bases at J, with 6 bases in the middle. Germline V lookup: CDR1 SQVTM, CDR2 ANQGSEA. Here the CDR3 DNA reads TGCAGCGCACAGCTGAACACTGAAGCTTTCTTT. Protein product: CSAQLNTEAFF.

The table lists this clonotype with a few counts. This CDR3 is CASSFDTGWTEAFF. CDR3 bases: TGTGCCAGCAGCTTCGACACAGGGTGGACTGAAGCTTTCTTT. The genes are TRBV7-8 and TRBJ1-1; D may be TRBD1 (6 bases). The CDR3 is made up of 14 amino acids. The germline CDR1 and CDR2 sequences are SGHVS and FQNEAQ. Between the trimmed V and J ends, which lost 3 bases and 5 bases, there was a span of 13 bases.

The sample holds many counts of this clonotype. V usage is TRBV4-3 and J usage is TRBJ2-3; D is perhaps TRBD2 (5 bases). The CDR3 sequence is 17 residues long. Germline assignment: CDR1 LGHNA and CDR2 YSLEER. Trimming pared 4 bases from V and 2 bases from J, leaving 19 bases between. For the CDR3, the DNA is TGCGCCAGCAGCCCCTCCGGGTTCACGGACTCCACAGATACGCAGTATTTT. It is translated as CASSPSGFTDSTDTQYF.

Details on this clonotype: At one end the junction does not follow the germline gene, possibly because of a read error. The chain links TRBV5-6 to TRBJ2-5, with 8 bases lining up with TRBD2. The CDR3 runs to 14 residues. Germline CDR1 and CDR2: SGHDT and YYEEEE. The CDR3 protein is CASGLATSDGTQYF. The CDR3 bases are TGTGCCAGCGGCTTGGCGACTAGCGATGGGACCCAGTACTTC.

The CDR3 nucleotides are TGTGCCAGCAGTATTACAGCGGGACAGGGGTACGAGCAGTACTTC. Amino acid sequence: CASSITAGQGYEQYF. The chain carries TRBV27 and TRBJ2-7; 10 positions match TRBD1. This CDR3 is 15 amino acids long. Germline V gives CDR1 MNHEY, CDR2 SMNVEV (reference sequence). Trimming cost V 5 bases and J 4 bases; bases outside gene matches: 8.

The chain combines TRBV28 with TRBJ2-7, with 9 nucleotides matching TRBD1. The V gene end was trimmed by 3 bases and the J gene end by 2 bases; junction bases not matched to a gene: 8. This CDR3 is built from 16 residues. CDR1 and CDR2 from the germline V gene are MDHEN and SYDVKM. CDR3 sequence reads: CASSLNPGQGAYEQYF. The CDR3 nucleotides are TGTGCCAGCAGTTTGAATCCGGGACAGGGTGCCTACGAGCAGTACTTC.

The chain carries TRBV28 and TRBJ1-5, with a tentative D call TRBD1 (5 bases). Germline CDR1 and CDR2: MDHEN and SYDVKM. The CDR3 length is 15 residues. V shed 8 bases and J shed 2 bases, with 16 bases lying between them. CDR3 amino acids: CASVRTQRGNQPQHF. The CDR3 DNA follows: TGTGCCAGCGTCCGGACACAGAGAGGCAATCAGCCCCAGCATTTT.